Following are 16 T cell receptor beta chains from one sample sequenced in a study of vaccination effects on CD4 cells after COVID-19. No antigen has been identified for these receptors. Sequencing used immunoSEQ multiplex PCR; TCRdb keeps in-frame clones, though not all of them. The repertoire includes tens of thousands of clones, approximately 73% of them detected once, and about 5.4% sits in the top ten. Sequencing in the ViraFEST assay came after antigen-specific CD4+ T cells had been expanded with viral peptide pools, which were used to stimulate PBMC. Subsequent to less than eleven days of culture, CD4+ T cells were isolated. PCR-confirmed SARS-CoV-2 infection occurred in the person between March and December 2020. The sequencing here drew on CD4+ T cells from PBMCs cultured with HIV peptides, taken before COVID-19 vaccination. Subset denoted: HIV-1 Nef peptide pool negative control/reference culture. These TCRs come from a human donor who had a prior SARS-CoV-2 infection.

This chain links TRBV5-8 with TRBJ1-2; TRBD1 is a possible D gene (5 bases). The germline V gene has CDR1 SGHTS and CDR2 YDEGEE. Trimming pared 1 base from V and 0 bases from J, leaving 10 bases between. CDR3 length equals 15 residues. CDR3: CASSLPDRANYGYTF. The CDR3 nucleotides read TGTGCCAGCAGCTTGCCTGACAGAGCTAACTATGGCTACACCTTC.

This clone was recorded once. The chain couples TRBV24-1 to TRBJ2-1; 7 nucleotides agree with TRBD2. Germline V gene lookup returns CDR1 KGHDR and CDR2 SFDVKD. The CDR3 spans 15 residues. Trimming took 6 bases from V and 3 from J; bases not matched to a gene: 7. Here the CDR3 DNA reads TGTGCCACCAGTCGGGCTAGCGGAAACTACAATGAGCAGTTCTTC. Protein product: CATSRASGNYNEQFF.

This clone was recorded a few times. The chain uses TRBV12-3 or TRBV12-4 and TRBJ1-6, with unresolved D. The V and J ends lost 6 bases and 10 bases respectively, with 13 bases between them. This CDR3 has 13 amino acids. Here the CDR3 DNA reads TGTGCCAGCAGCCGCTCTGAACTGTCACCCCTCCACTTT. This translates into CASSRSELSPLHF.

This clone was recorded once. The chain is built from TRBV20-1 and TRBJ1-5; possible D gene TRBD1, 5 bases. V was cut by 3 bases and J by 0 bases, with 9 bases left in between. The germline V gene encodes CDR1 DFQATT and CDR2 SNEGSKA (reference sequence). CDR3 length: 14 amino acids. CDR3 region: CSASRDSSNQPQHF. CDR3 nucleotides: TGCAGTGCTAGTCGGGACTCTAGCAATCAGCCCCAGCATTTT.

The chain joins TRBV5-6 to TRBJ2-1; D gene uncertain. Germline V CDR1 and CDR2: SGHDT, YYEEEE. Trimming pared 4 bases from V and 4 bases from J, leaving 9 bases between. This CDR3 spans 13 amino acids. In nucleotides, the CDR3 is TGTGCCAGCAGCCCCCCCCCGTACAATGAGCAGTTCTTC. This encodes CASSPPPYNEQFF.

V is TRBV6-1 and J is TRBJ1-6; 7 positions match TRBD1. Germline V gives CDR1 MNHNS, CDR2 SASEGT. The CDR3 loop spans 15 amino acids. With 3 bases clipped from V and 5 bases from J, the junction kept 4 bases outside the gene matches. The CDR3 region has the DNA TGTGCCAGCAGTGAGGGACAGCCAAATAATTCACCCCTCCACTTT. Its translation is CASSEGQPNNSPLHF.

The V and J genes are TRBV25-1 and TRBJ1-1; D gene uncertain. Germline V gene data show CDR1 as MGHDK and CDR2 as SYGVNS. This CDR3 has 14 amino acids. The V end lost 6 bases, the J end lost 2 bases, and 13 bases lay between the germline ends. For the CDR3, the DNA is TGTGCCAGCAGAGATGACGGGGTTAACACTGAAGCTTTCTTT. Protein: CASRDDGVNTEAFF.

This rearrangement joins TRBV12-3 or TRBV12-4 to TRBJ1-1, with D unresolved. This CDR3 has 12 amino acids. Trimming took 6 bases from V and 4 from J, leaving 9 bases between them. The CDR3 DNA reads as TGTGCCAGCAGCTACGTCATCACTGAAGCTTTCTTT. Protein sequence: CASSYVITEAFF.

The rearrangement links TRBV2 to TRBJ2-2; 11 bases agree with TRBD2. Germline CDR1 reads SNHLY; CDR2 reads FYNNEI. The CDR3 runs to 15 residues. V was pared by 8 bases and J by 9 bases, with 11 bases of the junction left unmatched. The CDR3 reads CASSPSSGGPRELFF. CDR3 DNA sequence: TGTGCCAGCTCCCCCTCTAGCGGGGGGCCCCGGGAGCTGTTTTTT.

CDR3 coding DNA: TGTGCCAGCTCACCGCGAGCGACGTACCAAGAGACCCAGTACTTC. It is translated as CASSPRATYQETQYF. The gene calls are TRBV18 and TRBJ2-5; D is unclear. In germline, CDR1 is KGHSH, CDR2 LQKENI. The CDR3 sequence is 15 residues long. V lost 3 bases and J lost 0, with 11 bases in between.

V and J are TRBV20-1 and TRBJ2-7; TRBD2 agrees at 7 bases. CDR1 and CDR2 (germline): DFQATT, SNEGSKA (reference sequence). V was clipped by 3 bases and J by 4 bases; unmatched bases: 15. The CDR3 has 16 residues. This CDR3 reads CSASVRSSGDLYEQYF. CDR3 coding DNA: TGCAGTGCTAGTGTAAGGTCTAGCGGAGATCTTTACGAGCAGTACTTC.

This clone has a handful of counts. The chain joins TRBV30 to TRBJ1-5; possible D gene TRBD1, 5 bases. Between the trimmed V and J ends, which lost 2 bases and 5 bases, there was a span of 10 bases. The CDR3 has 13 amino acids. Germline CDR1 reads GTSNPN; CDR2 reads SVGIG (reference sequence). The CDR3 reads CAWSIRGDQPQHF. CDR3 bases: TGTGCCTGGAGTATTCGGGGGGATCAGCCCCAGCATTTT.

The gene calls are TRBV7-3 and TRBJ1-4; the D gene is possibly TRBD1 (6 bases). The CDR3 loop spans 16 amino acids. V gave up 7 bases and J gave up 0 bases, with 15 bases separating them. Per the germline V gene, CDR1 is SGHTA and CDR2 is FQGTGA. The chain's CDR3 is CASTTGRTATNEKLFF. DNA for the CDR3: TGTGCCAGCACAACGGGAAGGACAGCAACTAATGAAAAACTGTTTTTT.

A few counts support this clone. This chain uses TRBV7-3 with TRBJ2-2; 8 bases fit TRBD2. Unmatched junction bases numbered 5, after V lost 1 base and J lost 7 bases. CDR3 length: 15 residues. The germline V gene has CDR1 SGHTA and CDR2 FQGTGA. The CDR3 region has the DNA TGTGCCAGCAGCTTAAACGGACTAGCAGTCGGGGAGCTGTTTTTT. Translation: CASSLNGLAVGELFF.

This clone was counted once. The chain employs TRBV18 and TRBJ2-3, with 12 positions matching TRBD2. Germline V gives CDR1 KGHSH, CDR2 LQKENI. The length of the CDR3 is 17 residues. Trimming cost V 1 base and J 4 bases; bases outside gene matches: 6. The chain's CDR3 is CASSPLPSGGAPDTQYF. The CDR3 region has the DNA TGTGCCAGCTCACCACTGCCTAGCGGGGGGGCTCCAGATACGCAGTATTTT.

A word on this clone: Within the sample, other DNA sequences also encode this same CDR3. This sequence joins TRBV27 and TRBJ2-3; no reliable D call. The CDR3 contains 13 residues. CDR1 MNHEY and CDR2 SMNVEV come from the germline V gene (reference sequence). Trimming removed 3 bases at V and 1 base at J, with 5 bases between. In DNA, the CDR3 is TGTGCCAGCAGTTTTCGGGGCACAGATACGCAGTATTTT. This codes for CASSFRGTDTQYF.